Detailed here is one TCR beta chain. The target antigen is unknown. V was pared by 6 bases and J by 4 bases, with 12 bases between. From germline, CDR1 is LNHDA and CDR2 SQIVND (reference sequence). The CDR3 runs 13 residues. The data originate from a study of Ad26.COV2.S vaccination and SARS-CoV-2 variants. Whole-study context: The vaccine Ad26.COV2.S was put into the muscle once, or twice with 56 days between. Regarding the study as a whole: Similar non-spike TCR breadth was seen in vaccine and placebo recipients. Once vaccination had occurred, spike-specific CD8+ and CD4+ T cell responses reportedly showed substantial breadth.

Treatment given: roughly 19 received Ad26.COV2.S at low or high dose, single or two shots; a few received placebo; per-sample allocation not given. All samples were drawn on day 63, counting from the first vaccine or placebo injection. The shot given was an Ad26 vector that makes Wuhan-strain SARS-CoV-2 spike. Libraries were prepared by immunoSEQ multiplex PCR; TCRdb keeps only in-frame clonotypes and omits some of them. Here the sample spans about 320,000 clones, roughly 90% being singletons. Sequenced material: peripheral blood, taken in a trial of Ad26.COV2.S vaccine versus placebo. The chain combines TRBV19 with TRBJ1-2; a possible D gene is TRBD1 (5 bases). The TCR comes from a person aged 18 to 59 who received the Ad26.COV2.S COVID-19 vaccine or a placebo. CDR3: CASRNGGSYGYTF. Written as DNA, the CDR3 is TGTGCCAGTAGGAACGGGGGTTCCTATGGCTACACCTTC.